This TCR beta chain was captured in a study of Ad26.COV2.S vaccination and SARS-CoV-2 variants. Turning to the study itself: Enrolled in COV1001, the donor was in the Ad26.COV2.S trial arm, which received the vaccine.

This CDR3 comprises 14 residues. Germline assignment: CDR1 KGHDR and CDR2 SFDVKD. V was clipped by 3 bases and J by 3 bases, with 10 bases between them. TCRdb's table, derived via immunoSEQ multiplex PCR, lists solely in-frame clones and lacks some. Of approximately 240,000 clones listed, approximately 90% were seen once; the top ten hold about 10%. Treatment in this sample: some 20 received Ad26.COV2.S at low or high dose, single or two shots; several received placebo; per-sample allocation not given. On day 63 after the first injection, vaccine and placebo recipients gave samples. Boston provided a donor who was an adult aged 18-55 years. Vaccination used an Ad26 vector expressing Wuhan-strain SARS-CoV-2 spike. Notes on the study in general: Breadth and depth estimates from TCRs may understate total T cell responses.

In regard to this clone: Its antigen is as yet unknown.

The rearrangement joins TRBV24-1 to TRBJ1-2; D not certain. The sequence came from a person between 18 and 65 years old who received the Ad26.COV2.S COVID-19 vaccine or a placebo. This specimen was peripheral blood, taken in a trial of Ad26.COV2.S vaccine versus placebo. CDR3: CATSDAPGDYGYTF. CDR3 nucleotides: TGTGCCACCAGTGATGCCCCGGGAGACTATGGCTACACCTTC.